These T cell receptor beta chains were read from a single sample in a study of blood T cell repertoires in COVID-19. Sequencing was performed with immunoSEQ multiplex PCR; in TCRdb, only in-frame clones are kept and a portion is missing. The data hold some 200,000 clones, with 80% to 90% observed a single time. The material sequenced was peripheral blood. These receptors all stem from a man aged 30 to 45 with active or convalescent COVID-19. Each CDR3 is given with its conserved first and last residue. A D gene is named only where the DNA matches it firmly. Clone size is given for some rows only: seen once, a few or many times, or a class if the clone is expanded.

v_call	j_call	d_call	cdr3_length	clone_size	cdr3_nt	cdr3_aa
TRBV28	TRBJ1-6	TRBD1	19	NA	TGTGCCAGCAGCACGACCGGGGACAGCCCGAGCTCCTATAATTCACCCCTCCACTTT	CASSTTGDSPSSYNSPLHF
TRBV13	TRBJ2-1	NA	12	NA	TGTGCCAGCAGCTTAGTAGTCAATGAGCAGTTCTTC	CASSLVVNEQFF
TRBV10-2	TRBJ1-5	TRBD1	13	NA	TGCGCCAGCAGGGGACAGCTCAATCAGCCCCAGCATTTT	CASRGQLNQPQHF
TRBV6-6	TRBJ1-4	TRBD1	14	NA	TGTGCCAGCAGACGCAATGGACAGGCGGAAAAACTGTTTTTT	CASRRNGQAEKLFF
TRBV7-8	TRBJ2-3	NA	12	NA	TGTGCCAGCAGCCTGAGCCCAGATACGCAGTATTTT	CASSLSPDTQYF
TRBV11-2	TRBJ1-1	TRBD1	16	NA	TGTGCCAGCAGCTTAGTACGAGGACAGGGGGCCACTGAAGCTTTCTTT	CASSLVRGQGATEAFF
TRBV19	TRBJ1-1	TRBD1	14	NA	TGTGCCAGTAGTAGACAGGGCCAGAACACTGAAGCTTTCTTT	CASSRQGQNTEAFF
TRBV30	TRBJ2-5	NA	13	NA	TGTGCCTGGAGTGGAGGGGGCCAAGAGACCCAGTACTTC	CAWSGGGQETQYF
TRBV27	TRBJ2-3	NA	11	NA	TGTGCCAGCAGTTTCCCCCCGTCGCAGTATTTT	CASSFPPSQYF
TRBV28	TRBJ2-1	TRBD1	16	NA	TGTGCCAGCAGTTTATCGCCAGGCAGGGGGTTCAGTGAGCAGTTCTTC	CASSLSPGRGFSEQFF
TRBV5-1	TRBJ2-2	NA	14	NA	TGCGCCAGCAGCTCCGGGGTGAACACCGGGGAGCTGTTTTTT	CASSSGVNTGELFF
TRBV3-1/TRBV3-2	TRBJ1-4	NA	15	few	TGTGCCAGCAGCCACGAGGGGAGGGCAACGGAAAAACTGTTTTTT	CASSHEGRATEKLFF
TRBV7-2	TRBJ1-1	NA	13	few	TGTGCCAGCAGTCCACAGCCGAACACTGAAGCTTTCTTT	CASSPQPNTEAFF
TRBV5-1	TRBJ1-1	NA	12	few	TGCGCCAGCAGCTTGTCGGGGGGTGAAGCTTTCTTT	CASSLSGGEAFF
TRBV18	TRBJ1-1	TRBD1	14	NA	TGTGCCAGCTCACAGCGGACAGGGAACACTGAAGCTTTCTTT	CASSQRTGNTEAFF
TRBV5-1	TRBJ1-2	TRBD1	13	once	TGCGCCAGCAGCTTGGCACAGGGGAATGGCTACACCTTC	CASSLAQGNGYTF
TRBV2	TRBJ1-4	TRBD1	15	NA	TGTGCCAGCAGAGTATTGGGACAGGGGAGTGAAAAACTGTTTTTT	CASRVLGQGSEKLFF
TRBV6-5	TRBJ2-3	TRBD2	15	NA	TGTGCCAGCAGTTACGCCCAGGGAGGGACAGATACGCAGTATTTT	CASSYAQGGTDTQYF
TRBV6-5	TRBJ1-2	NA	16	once	TGTGCCAGCAGTTACTCGAACGCAGGCCTGAACTATGGCTACACCTTC	CASSYSNAGLNYGYTF